This T cell receptor beta chain was obtained from a study of beta chain features in type 1 diabetes (dated by TCRdb to the late 2010s). Notes on the research overall: Mean age, gender distribution, total cell number and subset yield were not different between patients and healthy donors. A total of under 120,000,000 sorted cells were examined across all samples, and RNA yield correlated strongly with the number of cells per subset. The study compared the TCRB repertoires of sorted circulating CD4+ T cell subsets in recently diagnosed type 1 diabetes patients with those in matched healthy donors. Regulatory and stem cell-like memory subsets were obtained from only 8 patients and roughly eight healthy donors, while naive and central memory subsets were obtained from all 28 donors.

This clone was recorded a few times. This receptor's antigen is unknown. The record has no base qualities; no much larger clone is one base away. The High Capacity cDNA Reverse Transcription Kit was used to reverse transcribe all of the isolated RNA, meaning that expressed TCRB transcripts were what got sequenced. Deep immunoSEQ sequencing was performed on naive, central memory and regulatory T cell samples, with an average of roughly 3.5 million total reads per sample. Sorted cells were lysed in RLT buffer and RNA was extracted with DNase-treated RNeasy Micro or Mini kits, depending on cell number. Each cell subset was processed separately to prevent cross-contamination, with patient and healthy donor samples processed together. The immunoSEQ multiplex PCR was used to amplify TCRB sequences from cDNA, yielding 87-bp fragments that span the CDR3 region. Amplicons were sequenced on the Illumina HiSeq platform. Per the source publication's procedure: Synthetic template baselines were used to correct PCR bias computationally, reads within Hamming distance 2 were collapsed together, and singletons that could not be merged were discarded. By aligning reads against IMGT, V, D and J genes, CDR3 length, and insertions or deletions at six rearrangement sites were assigned. Within each subset, clonotype counts were normalized to sorted cell number, and only after that were true diversity and Gini coefficients computed with the tcR R package. The overlap coefficient, calculated on TCRB nucleotide sequences, was used to measure repertoire sharing. Here the immuneACCESS table is served through TCRdb, limited to in-frame sequences with V and J called. Missing clones are a known gap in these copies; in checked studies unresolved V genes cover under half, and the rest lacks a known reason. That table furnishes V, J and clone size, whereas the DNA furnished D and trimming. The sample table contains 150,000 to 200,000 clones; only one count was recorded for 9% to 10% of them. In total, the top ten clones hold 2% to 3% of the sample.

General findings and caveats noted by the study authors: Naive, central memory and regulatory TCRB repertoires appeared more similar among patients than among healthy donors. Fewer insertions and more nucleotide deletions at VDJ recombination sites were observed in patients with type 1 diabetes, implying thymic rearrangement abnormalities. Sequencing cDNA rather than genomic DNA could over-represent highly expressing activated cells, although activation and CD3 levels did not differ between groups. HLA sub-analyses involved small numbers of individuals, so any influence of HLA type on TCRB rearrangement remained unresolved. In all four CD4+ subsets, TCRB CDR3 length was moderately but significantly shorter in type 1 diabetes patients. PCR may preferentially amplify shorter templates, but because patient and control samples were amplified and corrected together, any resulting skew would affect both groups equally.

Each donor gave one peripheral blood draw, approximately 100 mL on average, collected into heparinised tubes. A BD FACSAria II was used to sort naive, central memory, regulatory and stem cell-like memory CD4+ T cells with a panel that included CD45RO, CCR7, CD25, CD127, CD95 and CD27. All sorted populations exceeded 95% purity. PBMCs were separated immediately by Lymphoprep density gradient centrifugation and were stained directly, without being cultured. Samples were stained and sorted in pairs, with one healthy donor and one patient per experiment, so that batch effects were minimized. The germline ends are 11 bases apart after V is trimmed by 2 bases and J by 0 bases. Measured from the cysteine to the phenylalanine, the CDR3 is 16 residues long. The kept DNA is CDR3 alone, 48 bases in frame from the first base. As encoded in the germline V gene (reference sequence), CDR1 is LNHDA while CDR2 is SQIVND.

This receptor was taken from a woman between 18 and 29 years old in good health. The sequenced sample was central memory CD4+ T cells from blood. The chain joins TRBV19 to TRBJ1-5, with no reliable assignment of the D segment. The nucleotides read TGTGCCAGTAGTATATGTTCCGGGGATAGCAATCAGCCCCAGCATTTT. Its translation is CASSICSGDSNQPQHF.